This is a list of T cell receptor beta chains from one sample in a study of blood T cell repertoires in COVID-19. TCRdb keeps only in-frame clones here, not all; method: immunoSEQ multiplex PCR. The repertoire holds approximately 300,000 clones, more than 80% seen once, with 6% to 7% in the top ten. Sequenced material: peripheral blood. The receptors here all came from a woman in her twenties or thirties with COVID-19, enrolled during active disease. Both conserved end residues are part of each CDR3. The D gene is left open where the match is weak. The size of a clone is reported for some rows only, either as once, few or many, or as a class for expanded clones.

v_call	d_call	j_call	clone_size	cdr3_nt	cdr3_aa
TRBV4-1	TRBD2	TRBJ2-1	few	TGCGCCAGCAGCCAGGCACGTCGTGGACTAGCGGGAGGCCAGGTGGATGAGCAGTTCTTC	CASSQARRGLAGGQVDEQFF
TRBV10-1	.	TRBJ2-7	.	TGCGCCAGCAGTGGAGGGTTGGGGTTCGGCGAGCAGTACTTC	CASSGGLGFGEQYF
TRBV6-5	TRBD2	TRBJ2-1	.	TGTGCCAGCAGTTCACTAGCGGGAGCTATTGAGCAGTTCTTC	CASSSLAGAIEQFF
TRBV28	.	TRBJ2-7	.	TGTGCCAGCAGTTTTCACCACGGGACATCTTCCTACGAGCAGTACTTC	CASSFHHGTSSYEQYF
TRBV5-1	TRBD1	TRBJ2-1	.	TGCGCCAGCAGCTCCCGGCAGGGGGCTCTCAATGAGCAGTTCTTC	CASSSRQGALNEQFF
TRBV7-2	.	TRBJ1-2	.	TGTGCCAGCAGCCCCCAGGAGGGAGGCTACACCTTC	CASSPQEGGYTF
TRBV7-2	TRBD1	TRBJ1-5	.	TGTGCCAGCAGTCGGACAGGGGGCAATCAGCCCCAGCATTTT	CASSRTGGNQPQHF
TRBV27	TRBD1	TRBJ2-6	.	TGTGCCAGTTCGGTTACAGGGGATGGGGCCAACGTCCTGACTTTC	CASSVTGDGANVLTF
TRBV27	.	TRBJ2-2	.	TGTGCCAGCGGGTATAGCGGCGCCGGGGAGCTGTTTTTT	CASGYSGAGELFF
TRBV5-1	.	TRBJ1-2	.	TGCGCCAGCAGCTTGGGGTTTCGGGATGGCTACACCTTC	CASSLGFRDGYTF
TRBV11-2	TRBD1	TRBJ1-3	.	TGTGCCAGCAGCCAGGGGGACGGAAACACCATATATTTT	CASSQGDGNTIYF
TRBV7-2	.	TRBJ1-1	few	TGTGCCAGCGGACCCCGGGGCAGGGGCGCTGAAGCTTTCTTT	CASGPRGRGAEAFF
TRBV5-8	.	TRBJ1-5	few	TGTGCCAGCAGGGGGCCCTATAGCAATCAGCCCCAGCATTTT	CASRGPYSNQPQHF
TRBV9	.	TRBJ1-4	.	TGTGCCAGCAGCGTAGCTACCGGCGGTAATGAAAAACTGTTTTTT	CASSVATGGNEKLFF
TRBV11-2	TRBD1	TRBJ1-6	.	TGTGCCAGCAGCCTCAGGGGGCCTTTGAGCTCCTATAATTCACCCCTCCACTTT	CASSLRGPLSSYNSPLHF
TRBV9	TRBD1	TRBJ1-1	.	TGTGCCAGCAGCCCCAAGGGCAGGGGGGACACTGAAGCTTTCTTT	CASSPKGRGDTEAFF
TRBV2	.	TRBJ2-2	.	TGTGCCAGCAGGAGCCTTTCCCGGGCGAACACCGGGGAGCTGTTTTTT	CASRSLSRANTGELFF